This TCR beta chain was identified during a study of blood T cell repertoires in COVID-19. Study-wide background: COVID-19 samples collected from the United States, Italy and Spain covered acute and convalescent phases. Sources were T cells, B-cell-depleted T cells, or PBMCs; the material itself was cDNA or gDNA.

As processed by the authors: Estimates of nucleated cell counts were drawn from the amplification of reference gene primers. Repertoires were generated with immunoSEQ multiplex PCR, while TCRdb's copy carries only in-frame clones and drops some. V, J and clone size reflect that table, while D and trimming were determined from the DNA. The data hold 300,000 or so clones, with around four fifths observed a single time. Germline-derived CDR1 and CDR2 are SGHTA and FQGNSA. The CDR3 consists of 16 residues. V was trimmed by 0 bases and J by 0 bases, leaving 12 bases between them. This clone showed up just a few times.

The chain carries TRBV7-2 and TRBJ2-7, with a possible D match to TRBD2 (6 bases). This clonotype originated in a woman aged 50 to 60 with active or convalescent COVID-19. The sample was peripheral blood. The CDR3: CASSLAGGMTSYEQYF. CDR3 in DNA: TGTGCCAGCAGCTTAGCGGGCGGGATGACCTCCTACGAGCAGTACTTC. The full variable domain, with the rest looked up from reference TRBV7-2 and TRBJ2-7, is GAGVSQSPSNKVTEKGKDVELRCDPISGHTALYWYRQSLGQGLEFLIYFQGNSAPDKSGLPSDRFSAERTGGSVSTLTIQRTQQEDSAVYLCASSLAGGMTSYEQYFGPGTRLTVT.